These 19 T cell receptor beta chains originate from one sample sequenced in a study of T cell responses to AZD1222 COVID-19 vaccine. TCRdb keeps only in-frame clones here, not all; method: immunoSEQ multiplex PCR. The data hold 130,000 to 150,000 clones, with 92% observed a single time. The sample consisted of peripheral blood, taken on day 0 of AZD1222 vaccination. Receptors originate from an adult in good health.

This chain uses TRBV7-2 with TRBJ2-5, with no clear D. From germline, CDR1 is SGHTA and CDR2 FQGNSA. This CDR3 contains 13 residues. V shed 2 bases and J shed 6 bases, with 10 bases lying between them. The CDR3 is CASSLRLEKTQYF. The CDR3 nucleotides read TGTGCCAGCAGCTTAAGGTTGGAGAAGACCCAGTACTTC. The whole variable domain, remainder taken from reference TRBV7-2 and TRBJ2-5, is GAGVSQSPSNKVTEKGKDVELRCDPISGHTALYWYRQSLGQGLEFLIYFQGNSAPDKSGLPSDRFSAERTGGSVSTLTIQRTQQEDSAVYLCASSLRLEKTQYFGPGTRLLVL.

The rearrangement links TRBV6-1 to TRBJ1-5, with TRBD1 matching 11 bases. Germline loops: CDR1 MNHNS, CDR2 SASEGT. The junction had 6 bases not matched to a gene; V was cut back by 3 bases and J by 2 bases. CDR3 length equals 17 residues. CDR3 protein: CASSEDRGRGGNQPQHF. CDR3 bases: TGTGCCAGCAGTGAGGACAGGGGGCGAGGGGGCAATCAGCCCCAGCATTTT.

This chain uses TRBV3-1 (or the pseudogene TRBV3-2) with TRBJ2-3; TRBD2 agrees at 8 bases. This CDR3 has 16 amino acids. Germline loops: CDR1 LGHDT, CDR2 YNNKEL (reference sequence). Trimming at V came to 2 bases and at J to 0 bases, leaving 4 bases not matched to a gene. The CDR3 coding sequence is TGTGCCAGCAGCCAAAGACTAGCGTTAAGCACAGATACGCAGTATTTT. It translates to CASSQRLALSTDTQYF.

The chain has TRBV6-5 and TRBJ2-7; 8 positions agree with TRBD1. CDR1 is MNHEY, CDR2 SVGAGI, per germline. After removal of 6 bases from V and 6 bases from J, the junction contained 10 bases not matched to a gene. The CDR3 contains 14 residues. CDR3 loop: CASRATDRGIEQYF. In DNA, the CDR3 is TGTGCCAGCAGGGCAACAGACAGGGGCATCGAGCAGTACTTC.

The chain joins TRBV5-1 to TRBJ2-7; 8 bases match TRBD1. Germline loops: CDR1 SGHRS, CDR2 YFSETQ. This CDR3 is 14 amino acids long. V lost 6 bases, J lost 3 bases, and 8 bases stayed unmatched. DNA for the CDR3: TGCGCCAGCACCCCGACAGGGGAGTTCTACGAGCAGTACTTC. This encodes CASTPTGEFYEQYF.

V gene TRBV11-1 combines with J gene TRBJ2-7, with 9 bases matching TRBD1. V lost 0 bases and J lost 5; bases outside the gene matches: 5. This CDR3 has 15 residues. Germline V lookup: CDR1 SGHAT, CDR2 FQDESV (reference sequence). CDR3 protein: CASSLAWTGDHEQYF. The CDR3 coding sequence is TGTGCCAGCAGCTTAGCGTGGACAGGGGACCACGAGCAGTACTTC.

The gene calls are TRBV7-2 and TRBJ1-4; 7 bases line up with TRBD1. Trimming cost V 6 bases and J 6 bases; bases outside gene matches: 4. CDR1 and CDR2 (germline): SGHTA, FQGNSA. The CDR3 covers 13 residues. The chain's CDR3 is CASRTGRDEKLFF. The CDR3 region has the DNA TGTGCCAGCAGGACAGGGCGGGATGAAAAACTGTTTTTT.

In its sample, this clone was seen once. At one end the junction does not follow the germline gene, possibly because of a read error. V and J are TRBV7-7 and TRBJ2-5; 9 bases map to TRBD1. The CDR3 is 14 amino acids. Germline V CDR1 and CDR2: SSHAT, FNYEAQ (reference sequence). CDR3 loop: CASSERTGEETQYF. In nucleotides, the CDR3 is TGTGCTAGCAGCGAACGGACAGGGGAAGAGACCCAGTACTTC.

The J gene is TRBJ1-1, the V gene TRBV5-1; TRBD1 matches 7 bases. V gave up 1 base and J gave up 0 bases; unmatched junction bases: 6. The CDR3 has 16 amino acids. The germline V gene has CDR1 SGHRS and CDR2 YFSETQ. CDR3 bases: TGCGCCAGCAGCTTGTTAGGGGGCATGATGAACACTGAAGCTTTCTTT. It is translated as CASSLLGGMMNTEAFF.

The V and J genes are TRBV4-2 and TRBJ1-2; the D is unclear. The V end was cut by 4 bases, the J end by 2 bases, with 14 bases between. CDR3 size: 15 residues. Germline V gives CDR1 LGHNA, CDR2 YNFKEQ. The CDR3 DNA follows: TGTGCCAGCAGCCTCCGCTTACAAGCAAACTATGGCTACACCTTC. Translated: CASSLRLQANYGYTF.

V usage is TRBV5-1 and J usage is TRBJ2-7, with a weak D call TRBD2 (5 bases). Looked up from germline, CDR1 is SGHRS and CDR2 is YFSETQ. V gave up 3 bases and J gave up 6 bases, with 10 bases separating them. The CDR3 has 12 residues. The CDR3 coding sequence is TGCGCCAGCAGCTCCCGGGGAAGCGAGCAGTACTTC. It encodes CASSSRGSEQYF.

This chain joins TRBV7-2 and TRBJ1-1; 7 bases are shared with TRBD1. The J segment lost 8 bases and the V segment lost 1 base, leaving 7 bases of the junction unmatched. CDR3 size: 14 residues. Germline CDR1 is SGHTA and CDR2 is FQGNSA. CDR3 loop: CASSLVDLTGEAFF. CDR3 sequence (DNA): TGTGCCAGCAGCTTAGTGGATTTGACAGGGGAAGCTTTCTTT.

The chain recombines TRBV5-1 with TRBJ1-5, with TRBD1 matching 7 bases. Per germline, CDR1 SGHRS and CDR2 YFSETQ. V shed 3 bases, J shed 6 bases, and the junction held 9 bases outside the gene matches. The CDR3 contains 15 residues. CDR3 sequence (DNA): TGCGCCAGCAGCTGGGGGACAGAGAAGGGTCAGCCCCAGCATTTT. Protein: CASSWGTEKGQPQHF.

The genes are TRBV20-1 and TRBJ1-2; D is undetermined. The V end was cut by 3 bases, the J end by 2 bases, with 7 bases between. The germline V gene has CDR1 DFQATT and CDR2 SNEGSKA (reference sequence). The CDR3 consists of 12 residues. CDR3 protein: CSASSLNYGYTF. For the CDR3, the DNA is TGCAGTGCTAGTAGCCTGAACTATGGCTACACCTTC.

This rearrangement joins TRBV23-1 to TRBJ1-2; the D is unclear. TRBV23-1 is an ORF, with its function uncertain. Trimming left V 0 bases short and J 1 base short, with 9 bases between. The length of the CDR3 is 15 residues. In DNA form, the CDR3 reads TGCGCCAGCAGTCAATCGTCTCGGGGTAACTATGGCTACACCTTC. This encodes CASSQSSRGNYGYTF.

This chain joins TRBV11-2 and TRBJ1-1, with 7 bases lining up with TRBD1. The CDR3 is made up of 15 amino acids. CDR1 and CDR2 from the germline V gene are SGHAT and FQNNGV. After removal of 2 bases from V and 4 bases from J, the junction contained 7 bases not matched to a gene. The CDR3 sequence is CASSLRVQGSTEAFF. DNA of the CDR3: TGTGCCAGCAGCTTAAGGGTACAGGGGAGCACTGAAGCTTTCTTT.

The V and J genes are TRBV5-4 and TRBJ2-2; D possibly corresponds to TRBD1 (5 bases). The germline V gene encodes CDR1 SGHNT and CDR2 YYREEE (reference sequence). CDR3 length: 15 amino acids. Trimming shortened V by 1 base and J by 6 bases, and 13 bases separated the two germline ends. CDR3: CASSLQGNVAGELFF. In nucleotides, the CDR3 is TGTGCCAGCAGCTTGCAGGGTAACGTAGCCGGGGAGCTGTTTTTT. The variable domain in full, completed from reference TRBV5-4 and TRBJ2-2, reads ETGVTQSPTHLIKTRGQQVTLRCSSQSGHNTVSWYQQALGQGPQFIFQYYREEENGRGNFPPRFSGLQFPNYSSELNVNALELDDSALYLCASSLQGNVAGELFFGEGSRLTVL.

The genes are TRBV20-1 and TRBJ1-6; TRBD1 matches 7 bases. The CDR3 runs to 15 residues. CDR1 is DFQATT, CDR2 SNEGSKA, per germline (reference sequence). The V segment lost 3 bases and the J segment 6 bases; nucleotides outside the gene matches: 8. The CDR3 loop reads CSASGDSQFNSPLHF. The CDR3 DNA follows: TGCAGTGCTAGTGGGGACAGCCAATTTAATTCACCCCTCCACTTT.

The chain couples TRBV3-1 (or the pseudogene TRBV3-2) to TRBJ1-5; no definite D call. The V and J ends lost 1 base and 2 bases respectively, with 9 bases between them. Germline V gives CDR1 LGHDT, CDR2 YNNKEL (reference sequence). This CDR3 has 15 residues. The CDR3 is CASSQVHGGNQPQHF. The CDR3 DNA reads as TGTGCCAGCAGCCAAGTGCATGGAGGCAATCAGCCCCAGCATTTT.